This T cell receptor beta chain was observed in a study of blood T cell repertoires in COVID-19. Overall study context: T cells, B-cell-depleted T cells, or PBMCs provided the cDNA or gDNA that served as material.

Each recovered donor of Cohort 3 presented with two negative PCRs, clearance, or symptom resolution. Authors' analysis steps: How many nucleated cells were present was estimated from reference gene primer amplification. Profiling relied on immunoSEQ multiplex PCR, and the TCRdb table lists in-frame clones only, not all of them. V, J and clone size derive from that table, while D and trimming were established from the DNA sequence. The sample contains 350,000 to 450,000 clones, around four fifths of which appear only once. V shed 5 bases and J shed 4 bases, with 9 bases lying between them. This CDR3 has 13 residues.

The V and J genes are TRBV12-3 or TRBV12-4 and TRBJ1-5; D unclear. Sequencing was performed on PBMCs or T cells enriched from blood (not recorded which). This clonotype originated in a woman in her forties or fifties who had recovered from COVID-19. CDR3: CASSPLLNQPQHF. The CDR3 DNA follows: TGTGCCAGCAGTCCCTTGTTGAATCAGCCCCAGCATTTT.